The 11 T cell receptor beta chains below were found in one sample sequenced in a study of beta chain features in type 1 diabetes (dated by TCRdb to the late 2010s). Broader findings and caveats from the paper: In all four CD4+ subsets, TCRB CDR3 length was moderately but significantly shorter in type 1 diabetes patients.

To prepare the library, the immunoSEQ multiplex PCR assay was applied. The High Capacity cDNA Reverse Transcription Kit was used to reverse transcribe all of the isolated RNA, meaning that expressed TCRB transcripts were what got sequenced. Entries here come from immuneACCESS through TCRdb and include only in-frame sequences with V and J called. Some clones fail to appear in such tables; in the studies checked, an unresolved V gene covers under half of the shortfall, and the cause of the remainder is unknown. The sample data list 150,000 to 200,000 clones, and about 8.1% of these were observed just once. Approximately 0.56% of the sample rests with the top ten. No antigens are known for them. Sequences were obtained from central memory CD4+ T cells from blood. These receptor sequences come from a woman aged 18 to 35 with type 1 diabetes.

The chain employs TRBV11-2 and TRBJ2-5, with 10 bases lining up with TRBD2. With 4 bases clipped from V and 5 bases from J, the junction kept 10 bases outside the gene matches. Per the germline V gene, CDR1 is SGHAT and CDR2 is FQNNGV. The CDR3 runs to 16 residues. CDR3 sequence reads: CASSYTAGTSVETQYF. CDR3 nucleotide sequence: TGTGCCAGCAGCTATACCGCCGGGACTAGCGTCGAGACCCAGTACTTC.

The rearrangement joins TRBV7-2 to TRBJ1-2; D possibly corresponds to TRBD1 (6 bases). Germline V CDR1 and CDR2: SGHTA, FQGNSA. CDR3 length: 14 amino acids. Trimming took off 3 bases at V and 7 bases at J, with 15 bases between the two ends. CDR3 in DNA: TGTGCCAGCAGCTTGGAGACAGGCCGGGGTGGCTACACCTTC. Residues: CASSLETGRGGYTF.

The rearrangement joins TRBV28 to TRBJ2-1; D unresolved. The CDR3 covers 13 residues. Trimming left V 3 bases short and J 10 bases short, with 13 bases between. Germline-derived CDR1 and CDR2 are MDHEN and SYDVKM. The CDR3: CASSFPQALEQFF. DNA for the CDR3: TGTGCCAGCAGTTTCCCTCAGGCTCTGGAGCAGTTCTTC. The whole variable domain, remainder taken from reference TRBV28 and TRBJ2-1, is DVKVTQSSRYLVKRTGEKVFLECVQDMDHENMFWYRQDPGLGLRLIYFSYDVKMKEKGDIPEGYSVSREKKERFSLILESASTNQTSMYLCASSFPQALEQFFGPGTRLTVL.

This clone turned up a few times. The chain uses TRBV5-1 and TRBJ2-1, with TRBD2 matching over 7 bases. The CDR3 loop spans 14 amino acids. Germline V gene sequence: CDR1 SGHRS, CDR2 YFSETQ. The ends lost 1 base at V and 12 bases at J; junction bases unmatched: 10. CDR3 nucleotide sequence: TGCGCCAGCAGCTTGACTAGCGCACAGGTCGGGCAGTTCTTC. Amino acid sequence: CASSLTSAQVGQFF.

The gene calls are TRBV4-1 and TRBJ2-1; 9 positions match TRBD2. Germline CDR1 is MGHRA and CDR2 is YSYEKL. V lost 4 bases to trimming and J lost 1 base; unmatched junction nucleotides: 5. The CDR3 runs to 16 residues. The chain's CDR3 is CASSPRLADSYNEQFF. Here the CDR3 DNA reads TGCGCCAGCAGCCCCCGACTAGCGGATTCCTACAATGAGCAGTTCTTC.

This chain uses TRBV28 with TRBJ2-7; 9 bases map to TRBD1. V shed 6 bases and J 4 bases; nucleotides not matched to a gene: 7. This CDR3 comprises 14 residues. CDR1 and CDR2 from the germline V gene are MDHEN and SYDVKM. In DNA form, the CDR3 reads TGTGCCAGCAGCCGGACAGGGGCAGGGTACGAGCAGTACTTC. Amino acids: CASSRTGAGYEQYF.

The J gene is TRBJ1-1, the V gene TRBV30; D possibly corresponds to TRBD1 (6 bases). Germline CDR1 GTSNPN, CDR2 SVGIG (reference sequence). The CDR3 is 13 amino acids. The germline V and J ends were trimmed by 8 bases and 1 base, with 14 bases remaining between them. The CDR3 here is CAQGRGANTEAFF. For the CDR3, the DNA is TGTGCCCAAGGTCGGGGGGCGAACACTGAAGCTTTCTTT.

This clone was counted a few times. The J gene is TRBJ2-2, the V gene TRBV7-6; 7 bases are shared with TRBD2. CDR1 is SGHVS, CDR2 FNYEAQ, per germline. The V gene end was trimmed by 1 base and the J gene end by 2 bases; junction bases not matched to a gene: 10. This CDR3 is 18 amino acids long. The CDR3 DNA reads TGTGCCAGCAGCTTAGAGTGGTCGGGGGGTCGAAACACCGGGGAGCTGTTTTTT. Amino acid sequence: CASSLEWSGGRNTGELFF. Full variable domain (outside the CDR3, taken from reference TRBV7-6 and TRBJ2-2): GAGVSQSPRYKVTKRGQDVALRCDPISGHVSLYWYRQALGQGPEFLTYFNYEAQQDKSGLPNDRFSAERPEGSISTLTIQRTEQRDSAMYRCASSLEWSGGRNTGELFFGEGSRLTVL.

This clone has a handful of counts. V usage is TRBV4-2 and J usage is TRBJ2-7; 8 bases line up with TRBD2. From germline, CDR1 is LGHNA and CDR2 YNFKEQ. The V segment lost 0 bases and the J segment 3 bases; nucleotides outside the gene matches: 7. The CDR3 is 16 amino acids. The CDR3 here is CASSQDRGSGDYEQYF. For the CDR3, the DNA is TGTGCCAGCAGCCAAGATCGGGGTAGCGGGGACTACGAGCAGTACTTC.

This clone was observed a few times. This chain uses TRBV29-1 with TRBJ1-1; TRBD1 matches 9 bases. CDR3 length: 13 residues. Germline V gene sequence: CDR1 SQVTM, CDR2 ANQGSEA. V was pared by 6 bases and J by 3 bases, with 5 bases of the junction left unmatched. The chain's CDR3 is CSVNRGQDTEAFF. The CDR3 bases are TGCAGCGTCAACAGGGGGCAGGACACTGAAGCTTTCTTT.

DNA of the CDR3: TGTGCCTGGAGTCTACAGGGGAGTCAGCCCCAGCATTTT. Translating it yields CAWSLQGSQPQHF. The chain recombines TRBV30 with TRBJ1-5; TRBD1 agrees at 7 bases. The CDR3 runs to 13 residues. V dropped 2 bases and J dropped 6; count of bases not matched to a gene: 4. CDR1 GTSNPN and CDR2 SVGIG come from the germline V gene (reference sequence).